This TCR beta chain is drawn from a study of post-analysis software for immune sequencing data. Unique molecular identifiers were built into the TCR beta cDNA libraries. MiXCR, run by TCRdb on the PCR reads, gives a single entry per CDR3 protein. The sample lists hundreds of thousands of distinct CDR3 sequences; around 64% were seen once. Sequences were obtained from blood. This receptor was obtained from a girl aged 2-9 years with multiple sclerosis.

CDR3 amino acids: CASSISGGPHNEQFF. The CDR3 nucleotides are TGTGCCAGCAGCATCAGCGGGGGGCCACACAATGAGCAGTTCTTC. The chain links TRBV5-4 to TRBJ2-1; 9 positions agree with TRBD2. Trimming took 4 bases from V and 5 from J; bases not matched to a gene: 7. Germline-derived CDR1 and CDR2 are SGHNT and YYREEE (reference sequence). The CDR3 loop spans 15 amino acids.